This T cell receptor (beta chain) is from a study of spatial heterogeneity in lung cancer. V shed 6 bases and J 8 bases; nucleotides not matched to a gene: 10. CDR1 and CDR2 from the germline V gene are DFQATT and SNEGSKA (reference sequence). This CDR3 region has 14 residues. Time point defined: sample taken at primary tumor resection. There are many counts of this clonotype. Every molecule of TCR cDNA had its own unique molecular identifier. TCRdb analysed the 5' RACE reads with MiXCR anew, one entry per CDR3 protein. The data contain approximately 11,000 distinct CDR3 sequences, more than 6% of them seen just once; the ten biggest clones take up over 25%.

This specimen was normal lung tissue next to the tumor, taken at surgery. This clonotype was sampled from a male donor with early-stage non-small cell lung cancer. The gene calls are TRBV20-1 and TRBJ2-3; 11 nucleotides agree with TRBD2. Here the CDR3 reads CSAGETSGMGTQYF. The CDR3 nucleotides read TGCAGTGCGGGGGAGACTAGCGGGATGGGTACGCAGTATTTT.